The 4 T cell receptor beta chains below all came from one sample that was sequenced in a study of blood T cells in healthy people across ages. Through a sample-barcoded 5' primer and a J-beta primer mix, a second PCR was run for 7 to 11 cycles. TCRdb used MiXCR to reprocess the 5' RACE reads, holding one entry per CDR3 protein. The sample shows around 800,000 distinct CDR3 sequences, approximately 67% of them seen only once. The sequencing sample was made of blood. The source is a young man in good health.

The chain couples TRBV27 to TRBJ1-1, with D hard to call. The germline V and J ends were trimmed by 8 bases and 4 bases, with 14 bases remaining between them. The CDR3 has 13 amino acids. Germline V gives CDR1 MNHEY, CDR2 SMNVEV (reference sequence). CDR3 nucleotide sequence: TGTGCCAGCCATGACATCCAAGGCACTGAAGCTTTCTTT. Protein: CASHDIQGTEAFF.

J is TRBJ1-5 and V is TRBV7-2, with 8 bases matching TRBD1. This CDR3 contains 19 residues. After removal of 5 bases from V and 2 bases from J, the junction contained 17 bases not matched to a gene. The V gene's germline CDR1 is SGHTA and CDR2 FQGNSA. CDR3 sequence: CASSLGGRGPLGGNQPQHF. For the CDR3, the DNA is TGTGCCAGCAGCCTTGGCGGCAGGGGGCCCCTAGGTGGCAATCAGCCCCAGCATTTT.

The rearrangement joins TRBV4-1 to TRBJ2-1, with 8 bases identical to TRBD1. Germline lookup yields CDR1 MGHRA and CDR2 YSYEKL. Trimming took 5 bases from V and 4 from J; bases not matched to a gene: 4. The CDR3 is made up of 14 amino acids. Here the CDR3 DNA reads TGCGCCAGCAGCGTAACAGGGGGATACAATGAGCAGTTCTTC. Its translation is CASSVTGGYNEQFF.

V usage is TRBV7-2 and J usage is TRBJ2-5; 9 nucleotides align to TRBD1. Germline V gene sequence: CDR1 SGHTA, CDR2 FQGNSA. V lost 5 bases to trimming and J lost 7 bases; unmatched junction nucleotides: 11. The CDR3 spans 15 residues. The CDR3 loop is CASSTPGQGFRTQYF. As DNA, the CDR3 is TGTGCCAGCAGCACGCCGGGACAGGGTTTTCGGACCCAGTACTTC.